The rows below give T cell receptor beta chains drawn from one sample of a study of shared clonotypes between healthy human individuals. Data came from immunoSEQ multiplex PCR; TCRdb stores just in-frame clones and leaves some out. This table holds 1,400,000 or so clones, approximately 98.5% found once. The sequenced material came from naive CD4+ T cells sorted from blood. Source of these receptors: a man aged 25-45 years in good health. The CDR3 runs from the conserved cysteine through the conserved F or W. A D gene is named only where the DNA matches it firmly. Rows may omit the clone size; those that give it use once, few, many or a size class.

>TRBJ2-5|NA|TRBV25-1|once
CASSEYPTPWETQYF
TGTGCCAGCAGTGAATATCCGACCCCCTGGGAGACCCAGTACTTC
>TRBJ2-5|NA|TRBV20-1|NA
CSSRPGETQYF
TGCAGCTCGCGGCCGGGGGAGACCCAGTACTTC
>TRBJ2-5|NA|TRBV10-3|NA
CASRSPQETQYF
TGTGCCAGTAGGAGTCCCCAAGAGACCCAGTACTTC
>TRBJ2-2|NA|TRBV18|NA
CASSPPLSYSLLGELFF
TGTGCCAGCTCACCACCACTATCATACAGCTTACTGGGGGAGCTGTTTTTT
>TRBJ2-3|TRBD2|TRBV27|NA
CASSSTRLAGVDTDTQYF
TGTGCCAGCAGTTCTACCCGACTAGCGGGAGTGGATACAGATACGCAGTATTTT
>TRBJ1-5|NA|TRBV6-1|NA
CASSEWNSNQPQHF
TGTGCCAGCAGTGAGTGGAACAGCAATCAGCCCCAGCATTTT
>TRBJ2-1|TRBD1|TRBV27|NA
CASSPPTGYENEQFF
TGTGCCAGCAGTCCCCCGACAGGGTATGAAAATGAGCAGTTCTTC
>TRBJ2-1|NA|TRBV7-6|NA
CASSLATDRNEQFF
TGTGCCAGCAGCTTAGCCACGGATCGCAATGAGCAGTTCTTC
>TRBJ1-5|NA|TRBV28|NA
CASRPGGSNGPQHF
TGTGCCAGCAGGCCCGGTGGCAGCAACGGGCCCCAGCATTTT
>TRBJ2-7|TRBD2|TRBV10-3|NA
CAISDGWLAGGIRYEQYF
TGTGCCATCAGTGACGGATGGCTAGCGGGAGGGATCCGCTACGAGCAGTACTTC
>TRBJ2-1|TRBD2|TRBV28|NA
CASRAGLARFNEQFF
TGTGCCAGCAGAGCCGGACTAGCAAGGTTCAATGAGCAGTTCTTC
>TRBJ2-1|TRBD2|TRBV4-1|NA
CASSQGSGSSYNEQFF
TGCGCCAGCAGCCAAGGAAGCGGGAGCTCCTACAATGAGCAGTTCTTC
>TRBJ2-1|NA|TRBV10-3|once
CAIRRENEQFF
TGTGCCATCAGAAGAGAGAATGAGCAGTTCTTC
>TRBJ2-2|TRBD2|TRBV19|NA
CASNRAGETGELFF
TGTGCCAGTAATCGAGCGGGAGAAACCGGGGAGCTGTTTTTT
>TRBJ2-3|NA|TRBV15|NA
CATSRVKDSLWDTQYF
TGTGCCACCAGCAGAGTTAAGGACTCCCTCTGGGATACGCAGTATTTT
>TRBJ2-7|NA|TRBV10-1|NA
CASSPRLSYEQYF
TGCGCCAGCAGTCCTCGGTTGTCCTACGAGCAGTACTTC
>TRBJ2-4|TRBD1|TRBV5-6|NA
CASSWRTGNIQYF
TGTGCCAGCAGCTGGCGGACAGGCAACATTCAGTACTTC
>TRBJ1-1|NA|TRBV7-9|once
CASSLDEPPGF
TGTGCCAGCAGCTTAGATGAGCCTCCGGGCTTT
>TRBJ1-2|NA|TRBV6-5|NA
CASSLLMDLPIGYTF
TGTGCCAGCAGCCTCCTAATGGATCTCCCGATAGGCTACACCTTC
>TRBJ2-7|NA|TRBV6-6|NA
CASSLSLGRIAYEQYF
TGTGCCAGCAGTCTCAGTTTGGGGAGAATCGCCTACGAGCAGTACTTC